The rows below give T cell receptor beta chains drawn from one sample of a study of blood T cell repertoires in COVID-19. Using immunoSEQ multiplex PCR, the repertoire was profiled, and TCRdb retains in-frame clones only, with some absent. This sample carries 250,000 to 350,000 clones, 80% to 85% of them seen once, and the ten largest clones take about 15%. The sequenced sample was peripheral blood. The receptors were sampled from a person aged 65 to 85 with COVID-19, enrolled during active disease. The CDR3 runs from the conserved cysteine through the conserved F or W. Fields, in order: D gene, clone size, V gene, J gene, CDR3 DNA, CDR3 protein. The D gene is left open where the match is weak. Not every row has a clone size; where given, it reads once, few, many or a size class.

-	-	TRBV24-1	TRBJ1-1	TGTGCCACCAGGGGGGGGAACACTGAAGCTTTCTTT	CATRGGNTEAFF
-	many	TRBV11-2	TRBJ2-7	TGTGCCAGCAGCTTAATTAGCAACGAGCAGTACTTC	CASSLISNEQYF
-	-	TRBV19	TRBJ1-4	TGTGCCAGTAGTACTGCGGAGGAAAAACTGTTTTTT	CASSTAEEKLFF
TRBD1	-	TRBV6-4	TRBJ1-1	TGTGCCAGCACCCCCGACAGGGGGCGCCGGCAGGGCACTGAAGCTTTCTTT	CASTPDRGRRQGTEAFF
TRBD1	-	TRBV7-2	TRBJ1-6	TGTGCCAGCAGCTTCGGGGTCGGTGGGACAGGGGGCAGTTCACCCCTCCACTTT	CASSFGVGGTGGSSPLHF
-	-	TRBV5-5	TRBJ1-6	TGTGCCAGCAGCTTATCCGGACAGCGGAATTCACCCCTCCACTTT	CASSLSGQRNSPLHF
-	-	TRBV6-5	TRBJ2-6	TGTGCCAGCTCGAAGCGAAGATCCGGGGCCAACGTCCTGACTTTC	CASSKRRSGANVLTF
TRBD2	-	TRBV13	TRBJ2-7	TGTGCCAGCAGTCGGATAGCGGGGGGGCCTAGCGAGCAGTACTTC	CASSRIAGGPSEQYF
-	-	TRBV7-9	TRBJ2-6	TGTGCCAGCAGTATAAGCTTGGGGACCGGGAGAGCTGGGGCCAACGTCCTGACTTTC	CASSISLGTGRAGANVLTF
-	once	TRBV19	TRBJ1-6	TGTGCCAGTAGCCCCCTCGGAGGGGAAAATTCACCCCTCCACTTT	CASSPLGGENSPLHF
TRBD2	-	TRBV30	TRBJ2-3	TGTGCCTGGGGATTAGGGACTAGCGGGAGCGCAGATACGCAGTATTTT	CAWGLGTSGSADTQYF
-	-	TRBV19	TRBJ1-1	TGTGCCAGTAGTATAGTCGGGAGAACTGAAGCTTTCTTT	CASSIVGRTEAFF